The rows below give T cell receptor beta chains drawn from one sample of a study of shared clonotypes between healthy human individuals. TCRdb keeps only in-frame clones here, not all; method: immunoSEQ multiplex PCR. The table shows millions of clones, with more than 80% occurring only once. What was sequenced was naive CD4+ T cells sorted from blood. The receptors come from a man between 18 and 29 years old in good health. CDR3s include the opening cysteine and the closing phenylalanine or tryptophan. A D gene is named only where the DNA matches it firmly. The size of a clone is reported for some rows only, either as once, few or many, or as a class for expanded clones.

CASSQRQNPNSYEQYF TGCGCCAGCAGCCAGAGACAGAACCCGAACAGCTACGAGCAGTACTTC NA NA TRBJ2-7 TRBV4-1
CASSLAGIRGANVLTF TGTGCCAGCAGCTTGGCCGGTATTCGGGGGGCCAACGTCCTGACTTTC NA NA TRBJ2-6 TRBV5-6
CASSSRDSATDTQYF TGCGCCAGCAGCTCCCGGGACTCCGCCACAGATACGCAGTATTTT NA NA TRBJ2-3 TRBV5-1
CASSLQGSTEAFF TGCGCCAGCAGCTTACAGGGTAGCACTGAAGCTTTCTTT NA NA TRBJ1-1 TRBV5-1
CASSLMGQGAVGELFF TGTGCCAGCAGCTTAATGGGACAGGGGGCGGTCGGGGAGCTGTTTTTT TRBD1 NA TRBJ2-2 TRBV7-8
CAWSEGVRTSPREQFF TGTGCCTGGAGTGAGGGGGTAAGGACTAGCCCCCGAGAGCAGTTCTTC TRBD2 NA TRBJ2-1 TRBV30
CASRQGIEQYF TGTGCCAGCAGACAAGGGATCGAGCAGTACTTC NA NA TRBJ2-7 TRBV2
CASSYQGAFGELFF TGTGCCAGCAGTTACCAGGGGGCGTTCGGGGAGCTGTTTTTT TRBD1 NA TRBJ2-2 TRBV6-5
CASSEDWNTGELFF TGTGCCAGCAGTGAGGACTGGAACACCGGGGAGCTGTTTTTT NA NA TRBJ2-2 TRBV6-4
CASSFQVTYEQYF TGCGCCAGCAGCTTCCAGGTCACCTACGAGCAGTACTTC NA NA TRBJ2-7 TRBV5-1
CASSPTTSGVPDTQYF TGTGCCAGCAGCCCGACGACTAGCGGCGTCCCAGATACGCAGTATTTT TRBD2 NA TRBJ2-3 TRBV7-8
CASSWGGAGYNEQFF TGTGCCAGCAGTTGGGGGGGAGCGGGCTACAATGAGCAGTTCTTC TRBD2 NA TRBJ2-1 TRBV6-6
CASSPSPGMGSPLHF TGTGCCAGCAGCCCTTCCCCAGGGATGGGCTCACCCCTCCACTTT NA NA TRBJ1-6 TRBV7-9
CASSPQGGGTDTQYF TGTGCCAGCTCACCCCAGGGGGGAGGCACAGATACGCAGTATTTT NA NA TRBJ2-3 TRBV18
CASRNNEQFF TGTGCCAGCCGCAACAATGAGCAGTTCTTC NA NA TRBJ2-1 TRBV6-6
CASSQEVSPYGYTF TGCGCCAGCAGCCAAGAAGTCTCCCCCTATGGCTACACCTTC NA NA TRBJ1-2 TRBV4-3
CASRVTETDTQYF TGTGCCAGCAGAGTTACCGAGACAGATACGCAGTATTTT NA NA TRBJ2-3 TRBV2
CASSLTGPYEQYF TGTGCCAGCAGTTTGACGGGACCCTACGAGCAGTACTTC NA NA TRBJ2-7 TRBV28
CASSGQGDSPLHF TGCGCCAGCAGCGGACAGGGAGATTCACCCCTCCACTTT TRBD1 few TRBJ1-6 TRBV5-1
CASRQMTGSYEQYF TGCGCCAGCAGACAGATGACAGGGTCCTACGAGCAGTACTTC TRBD1 NA TRBJ2-7 TRBV5-1
CASRGLAGAGANVLTF TGTGCCAGCAGGGGACTAGCGGGAGCTGGGGCCAACGTCCTGACTTTC TRBD2 NA TRBJ2-6 TRBV7-2
CASSWTGYTDTQYF TGTGCCAGCAGCTGGACAGGGTACACAGATACGCAGTATTTT TRBD1 NA TRBJ2-3 TRBV7-2
CSVGRGSLYNEQFF TGCAGCGTTGGTCGCGGGAGCCTCTACAATGAGCAGTTCTTC TRBD2 NA TRBJ2-1 TRBV29-1
CASSDVPPLHF TGTGCCAGCAGTGATGTGCCACCCCTCCACTTT NA NA TRBJ1-6 TRBV6-1
CASRRTGNYGYTF TGTGCCAGTAGGAGAACAGGGAACTATGGCTACACCTTC NA NA TRBJ1-2 TRBV19
CATSGGYRDRASNTEAFF TGTGCCACCAGCGGAGGCTACCGGGACAGGGCCTCGAACACTGAAGCTTTCTTT TRBD1 NA TRBJ1-1 TRBV15
CASQDSGYKPQHF TGTGCCAGCCAGGACAGCGGCTATAAGCCCCAGCATTTT NA few TRBJ1-5 TRBV2
CASSLWDFKDAPLHF TGTGCCAGCAGCTTGTGGGACTTTAAAGACGCACCCCTCCACTTT NA NA TRBJ1-6 TRBV5-4
CASSYSKLRGSYEQYF TGTGCCAGCAGTTACTCGAAACTCAGGGGTAGCTACGAGCAGTACTTC NA NA TRBJ2-7 TRBV6-5
CASSPYAGLGSYNEQFF TGCGCCAGCAGCCCTTACGCGGGTTTGGGGTCCTACAATGAGCAGTTCTTC NA NA TRBJ2-1 TRBV5-1
CASSFRGRNTWNEQFF TGTGCCAGCAGTTTTCGGGGGAGGAATACGTGGAATGAGCAGTTCTTC NA NA TRBJ2-1 TRBV27
CASSADKVGAWNEQFF TGCGCCAGCAGCGCGGACAAGGTGGGCGCGTGGAATGAGCAGTTCTTC NA NA TRBJ2-1 TRBV5-1
CATGGPTDTQYF TGCGCCACGGGTGGGCCCACAGATACGCAGTATTTT NA NA TRBJ2-3 TRBV10-2
CASSVRQIATNEKLFF TGTGCCAGCAGTGTCCGTCAAATCGCAACTAATGAAAAACTGTTTTTT NA NA TRBJ1-4 TRBV2
CASSLGTLWTAQETQYF TGCGCCAGCAGCTTGGGAACACTGTGGACAGCCCAAGAGACCCAGTACTTC NA NA TRBJ2-5 TRBV5-1
CASSYASGANVLTF TGTGCCAGCTCTTACGCATCTGGGGCCAACGTCCTGACTTTC NA NA TRBJ2-6 TRBV2
CASSYAAGHYGYTF TGTGCCAGCAGTTACGCCGCGGGGCACTATGGCTACACCTTC NA NA TRBJ1-2 TRBV6-5
CASTIGLAGSGEQYF TGTGCCAGCACCATCGGACTAGCGGGATCTGGCGAGCAGTACTTC TRBD2 NA TRBJ2-7 TRBV2
CASSLVSVNTGELFF TGCGCCAGCAGCTTGGTATCAGTGAACACCGGGGAGCTGTTTTTT NA once TRBJ2-2 TRBV5-1
CASSLTGTSQETQYF TGTGCCAGCAGCTTAACCGGGACATCGCAAGAGACCCAGTACTTC NA NA TRBJ2-5 TRBV7-3
CASSPQGAGANVLTF TGTGCCAGCAGCCCACAAGGGGCCGGGGCCAACGTCCTGACTTTC NA NA TRBJ2-6 TRBV7-6
CASSSIGTGSWNEQFF TGTGCCAGCAGCTCCATAGGGACAGGCAGCTGGAATGAGCAGTTCTTC TRBD1 NA TRBJ2-1 TRBV11-2